This T cell receptor beta chain was sequenced during a study of shared clonotypes between healthy human individuals (TCRdb year 2020). Background on the whole study: The cohort comprised a couple of women and a few men aged 18 to 49 years. For each donor, CD4 naive and CD4 memory were each given three plates, CD8 naive was given two plates, and CD8 memory was given one plate. To estimate repertoire size and how much clonotypes are shared between individuals, the study performed deep sequencing of blood TCR repertoires from roughly five healthy adults. To increase sequencing depth and limit assay-specific biases, different laboratories used diverse techniques to prepare libraries and sequence TCR repertoires. Between about 0.85 and 9.5 billion PBMCs per donor were obtained by leukapheresis.

In regard to this clone: What this receptor recognizes is not known. No per-base quality is available; no much larger clone lies one base away. The sample contains more than one DNA sequence encoding this CDR3.

Results the study describes overall, beyond this receptor: Even with the large sequencing depth, rarefaction of the sorted-subset datasets indicated that sequencing was incomplete. Across four donors, approximately 4.9% of naive CD4, around 3.3% of naive CD8, around 2.5% of memory CD4, and 0.3% to 0.45% of memory CD8 clonotypes were shared. Compared with non-shared clonotypes, clonotypes shared by all four sorted-subset donors had higher generation probabilities. Estimated clonotype richness was generally larger for naive than for memory subsets. Pairwise subsampling indicated that sequencing depth was expected to affect the degree of clonotype sharing among donors. Because the study included a small number of donors, the genetic and exposure-history diversity represented was limited. Sampling was restricted to blood, and TCR repertoires in tissue are likely to differ from TCR repertoires in blood.

There are 12 amino acids in the CDR3, from cysteine to phenylalanine inclusive. The only DNA kept is the CDR3, 36 bases in frame from the first base. The germline V gene yields SQVTM for CDR1 and ANQGSEA for CDR2. V is pared back by 4 bases and J by 1 base, with 7 bases lying between the germline termini. Using the deep immunoSEQ assay, TCR CDR3 regions were amplified from genomic DNA by multiplex PCR. Genomic DNA extracted from each cell subset was distributed evenly over all wells of several immunoSEQ 96-well plates, and each plate served as one replicate. For sorted subsets, each replicate PCR was loaded with approximately 190 ng genomic DNA, equivalent to approximately 33,000 T cell genomes. Purified libraries were measured with a Qubit 3.0 fluorometer, size-checked on a Bioanalyzer 2100, and measured again with the KAPA Library Quantification kit. Every immunoSEQ 96-well plate was sequenced on a dedicated single-read 150-cycle Illumina NextSeq 550 flow cell. The original methods were these. The immunoSEQ output contained only junctional sequences without quality scores, so filtering could not match that applied to full-length reads. To assign V/J genes and CDR3, sequences were annotated using PyIR, a Python wrapper for IgBLAST v1.9, with IMGT germline references. Reads were removed for weak V/J assignments (E-value above 1e-6), missing CDR3, stop codons, out-of-frame junctions, or ambiguous translated residues. A V3J clonotype was defined by an identical inferred V gene, J gene, and CDR3 amino acid sequence. Percentage overlap between repertoires was computed as shared unique clonotypes divided by the size of the smaller repertoire. Repertoire richness was assessed with RTK rarefaction, the Chao1 estimator, and Recon v2.1 estimates of unobserved clonotypes. Generation probabilities were computed with OLGA for all TCRbeta clonotypes obtained by the gDNA method from several donors. The table comes from immuneACCESS by way of TCRdb, which keeps in-frame sequences with V and J called. Part of the clones is missing from these tables; in studies checked, under half for an unresolved V gene and the rest for unknown reasons. V, J and clone size were drawn from that table, and D and trimming were deduced from the DNA. The sample profile shows about 1.1 million clones; roughly 74% of them were found once. 0.61% of the sample is held by the ten biggest clonotypes.

Healthy HIV-negative adults with no recently reported acute infections or vaccinations were included as donors. Only Caucasian adults living in Nashville, Tennessee, USA were represented among the donors. CD4+ T cells were enriched through magnetic negative selection, after which naive cells were positively selected on CD45RA and the remaining negative fraction served as the memory subset. Blood was obtained by leukapheresis, after which PBMCs were separated by Ficoll-Histopaque density gradient centrifugation and cryopreserved in liquid nitrogen vapor phase. Analytical flow cytometry was used to check the purity and quantity of every magnetically sorted T cell population. From each sorted fraction, genomic DNA was isolated and quantified by UV absorbance on a Nanodrop 2000c.

This TCR derives from a man in his late teens or twenties in good health. Some clones in this sample may be carry-over from other donors' samples. The chain joins TRBV29-1 to TRBJ2-5, and TRBD2 may be the D gene, going by 5 matching bases. Input material: memory CD4+ T cells from PBMCs. Taken with the paper, the label for cell subset or site translates to: CD45RA-negative fraction. The CDR3 corresponds to CSVGAVQETQYF. The base sequence is TGCAGCGTTGGAGCGGTCCAAGAGACCCAGTACTTC.